The present T cell receptor (beta chain) was sequenced within a study of shared clonotypes between healthy human individuals. Findings of the study overall: Around 5% was the fraction of naive CD4 clonotypes found shared across a handful of donors.

Using immunoSEQ multiplex PCR, the repertoire was profiled, and TCRdb retains in-frame clones only, with some absent. The profile shows more than 2,000,000 clones, more than 85% of them singletons. All the donors were Caucasian adults who lived in Nashville, Tennessee. CD45RA+ naive and CD45RA-negative memory subsets were separated from CD4+ cells. As to this clone: No antigen is known for it.

The material sequenced was naive CD4+ T cells from PBMCs. Subset indicated: CD45RA+ positively selected. This clonotype was obtained from a man in his late teens or twenties in good health. Some clones in this sample may be carry-over from other donors' samples.

The CDR3 sequence: CASSVSSGTEAQYF. The CDR3 coding sequence is TGTGCCAGCAGCGTCTCTAGCGGGACAGAGGCGCAGTATTTT. The rearrangement links TRBV9 to TRBJ2-3, with 9 bases fitting TRBD2. CDR1 SGDLS and CDR2 YYNGEE come from the germline V gene. The CDR3 is 14 residues long. V trimming: 2 bases; J trimming: 10 bases; junction bases outside the gene matches: 8.